Presented here are 16 T cell receptor beta chains from one specimen sequenced in a study of T cells after yellow fever vaccination. TCRdb passed the 5' RACE reads through MiXCR, listing each CDR3 protein once. The top ten clones hold more than 13% of a sample with 500,000 to 650,000 distinct CDR3 sequences, 9% to 15% of them seen once. Specimen: PBMCs, collected on the day of the yellow fever booster vaccination. Receptors originate from a man under 40 who received the YFV17D yellow fever vaccine.

The V and J genes are TRBV11-1 and TRBJ2-7; D remains ambiguous. From germline, CDR1 is SGHAT and CDR2 FQDESV (reference sequence). V was cut by 5 bases and J by 4 bases, with 27 bases left in between. The CDR3 covers 18 residues. The CDR3 loop reads CASSRLYPQVTPRYEQYF. DNA of the CDR3: TGTGCCAGCAGCCGGCTTTACCCGCAGGTCACCCCCAGGTACGAGCAGTACTTC.

This clonotype was counted at least ten times. The V and J genes are TRBV6-1 and TRBJ2-7, with 11 bases lining up with TRBD2. The CDR3 has 14 amino acids. V lost 6 bases and J lost 3; bases outside the gene matches: 4. Germline V lookup: CDR1 MNHNS, CDR2 SASEGT. Here the CDR3 DNA reads TGTGCCAGCAGGAAGACTAGCGGGATCTACGAGCAGTACTTC. Residues: CASRKTSGIYEQYF.

This sequence joins TRBV5-6 and TRBJ2-7, with a weak D call TRBD2 (5 bases). CDR3 length: 15 amino acids. V shed 0 bases and J shed 1 base, with 11 bases lying between them. Germline CDR1 and CDR2: SGHDT and YYEEEE. The chain's CDR3 is CASSLDGRTSYEQYF. The CDR3 DNA reads as TGTGCCAGCAGCTTGGATGGTCGGACTTCCTACGAGCAGTACTTC.

The rearrangement links TRBV4-2 to TRBJ2-3; D might be TRBD2 (5 bases). Germline lookup yields CDR1 LGHNA and CDR2 YNFKEQ. The CDR3 consists of 14 residues. Trimming left V 1 base short and J 2 bases short, with 7 bases between. This CDR3 reads CASSQVEVTDTQYF. The CDR3 DNA follows: TGTGCCAGCAGCCAAGTGGAGGTCACAGATACGCAGTATTTT.

The sample holds a few counts of this clonotype. This rearrangement joins TRBV6-5 to TRBJ2-3; 9 nucleotides agree with TRBD1. The V gene end was trimmed by 4 bases and the J gene end by 5 bases; junction bases not matched to a gene: 7. The CDR3 has 15 amino acids. The germline V gene encodes CDR1 MNHEY and CDR2 SVGAGI. The DNA of the CDR3 is TGTGCCAGCAGTTCCACGACAGGGGGTCTAGATACGCAGTATTTT. This codes for CASSSTTGGLDTQYF.

This clonotype was picked up a small number of times. The CDR3 region has the DNA TGTGCCAGCAGCTTTAGTGGTCAGCCTAATGAAAAACTGTTTTTT. This sequence encodes CASSFSGQPNEKLFF. The chain joins TRBV9 to TRBJ1-4; D unclear. The CDR3 length is 15 residues. Trimming removed 4 bases at V and 3 bases at J, with 13 bases between. Per germline, CDR1 SGDLS and CDR2 YYNGEE.

This clonotype has only a few counts. The rearrangement joins TRBV27 to TRBJ2-2; 11 bases match TRBD2. Germline CDR1 reads MNHEY; CDR2 reads SMNVEV (reference sequence). Losses at the gene ends were 6 bases for V and 3 bases for J; bases not matched to a gene: 3. The CDR3 length is 15 residues. The DNA of the CDR3 is TGTGCCAGCAGACTAGCGGGAGCGTACACCGGGGAGCTGTTTTTT. This translates into CASRLAGAYTGELFF.

This clonotype was seen only a few times. This chain connects TRBV12-3 or TRBV12-4 to TRBJ2-4, with a tentative D call TRBD1 (5 bases). V lost 3 bases and J 3 bases, leaving 9 bases between the germline ends. The CDR3 runs to 14 residues. The CDR3 region has the DNA TGTGCCAGCAGTTTGACAGCGAGCAAAAACATTCAGTACTTC. Translating it yields CASSLTASKNIQYF.

V and J are TRBV7-2 and TRBJ2-2; either TRBD1 or TRBD2 may fit D (5 bases each). V was clipped by 4 bases and J by 4 bases, with 10 bases between them. The CDR3 is made up of 14 amino acids. The germline gives CDR1 SGHTA, CDR2 FQGNSA. CDR3: CASSSARGTGELFF. In nucleotides, the CDR3 is TGTGCCAGCAGCTCTGCGAGGGGCACCGGGGAGCTGTTTTTT.

The chain is built from TRBV18 and TRBJ2-1, with 7 bases matching TRBD2. J lost 5 bases, V lost 1 base, and 5 bases had no gene match. The CDR3 length is 15 residues. CDR1 and CDR2 from the germline V gene are KGHSH and LQKENI. The CDR3 region has the DNA TGTGCCAGCTCACCACTCGGGGGAGGGGACAATGAGCAGTTCTTC. The encoded protein is CASSPLGGGDNEQFF.

This clonotype has just a few counts. The CDR3 DNA reads as TGTGCTAGTGGTTTGGTACAGGATGAGCAGTTCTTC. Its protein is CASGLVQDEQFF. This chain connects TRBV12-5 to TRBJ2-1; D may be TRBD1 (5 bases). Trimming shortened V by 0 bases and J by 8 bases, and 5 bases separated the two germline ends. The CDR3 is 12 amino acids. Germline values: CDR1 LGHNT, CDR2 FRNRAP.

This clonotype was counted between two and nine times. V and J are TRBV6-1 and TRBJ2-4; D call uncertain. The CDR3 is made up of 12 amino acids. CDR1 and CDR2 (germline): MNHNS, SASEGT. Trimming removed 1 base from V and 10 bases from J, with 8 bases in between. The chain's CDR3 is CASSEDMVIQYF. The CDR3 DNA reads TGTGCCAGCAGTGAAGATATGGTTATTCAGTACTTC.

This clonotype showed up just a few times. The rearrangement joins TRBV27 to TRBJ1-1; no clear D gene. The germline gives CDR1 MNHEY, CDR2 SMNVEV (reference sequence). V was shortened by 8 bases and J by 4 bases, with 8 bases between the two germline ends. The CDR3 is 11 residues long. CDR3 residues: CASARATEAFF. The CDR3 DNA reads as TGTGCCAGCGCGAGGGCCACTGAAGCTTTCTTT.

The V gene is TRBV12-3 or TRBV12-4, the J gene TRBJ1-2; D ambiguous. Trimming stripped 3 bases from V and 8 bases from J, with 13 bases between. This CDR3 comprises 13 residues. CDR3 region: CASSFALVGGYTF. DNA of the CDR3: TGTGCCAGCAGTTTTGCGCTTGTAGGGGGCTACACCTTC.

V and J are TRBV20-1 and TRBJ2-7; maybe TRBD1 (5 bases). Germline V gene sequence: CDR1 DFQATT, CDR2 SNEGSKA (reference sequence). Trimming took off 5 bases at V and 6 bases at J, with 23 bases between the two ends. The CDR3 contains 15 residues. The CDR3 is CSAGVPPRQSTEQYF. The CDR3 bases are TGCAGTGCTGGGGTCCCCCCAAGACAGTCTACCGAGCAGTACTTC.

Regarding this clonotype: A much more abundant neighbour one base away suggests this may be a read error. This chain uses TRBV18 with TRBJ2-7; TRBD1 matches at 7 bases. Germline loops: CDR1 KGHSH, CDR2 LQKENI. With 3 bases clipped from V and 3 bases from J, the junction kept 8 bases outside the gene matches. The CDR3 runs to 15 residues. The CDR3 DNA reads as TGTGCCAGCTCACCGGATACAGGGGCCCTCTACGAGCAGTACTTC. Translated: CASSPDTGALYEQYF.